This T cell receptor beta chain comes out of a study of blood T cells in healthy people across ages. In the study overall: Per two T cells, about one barcoded beta molecule was captured through template switching. Overall study results and limits: With unsorted PBMCs, a conclusive comparison of naive versus antigen-experienced cells was not possible.

Sample-barcoded 5' priming and a J-beta primer mix drove a second PCR of roughly 7 to 11 cycles. TCRdb called the 5' RACE reads again in MiXCR, with one record for every CDR3 protein. The table lists approximately 1,000,000 distinct CDR3 sequences, 35% to 55% of them singletons, with under 20% in the top ten. The germline gives CDR1 DFQATT, CDR2 SNEGSKA (reference sequence). The CDR3 has 14 residues. Comments on this clonotype: Its antigen remains unknown. At one of its ends the junction is not consistent with the germline gene, which may arise from a read error.

Isolated per sample were at least 6 million PBMCs. Total RNA, at least 5 micrograms per sample, was extracted from PBMCs. Sequencing was performed on blood. The TCR comes from a woman in her sixties in good health. The chain joins TRBV20-1 to TRBJ2-3; TRBD2 matches 8 bases. CDR3 loop: CSARGTRSTDTQYF. In nucleotides, the CDR3 is TGCAGTGCGAGAGGGACTAGGAGCACAGATACGCAGTATTTT.